This TCR beta chain was identified in a study of Ad26.COV2.S vaccination and SARS-CoV-2 variants. Findings and caveats of the study: Total T cell responses, in the TCR breadth and depth analyses, may have been underestimated. Relative to placebo recipients, vaccine recipients exhibited elevated spike-specific TCR breadth.

CDR3 size: 15 residues. The J segment lost 5 bases and the V segment lost 3 bases, leaving 5 bases of the junction unmatched. Germline CDR1 LGHDT, CDR2 YNNKEL (reference sequence). A word on this clone: Its target is not known.

Indicated treatment: around 19 received Ad26.COV2.S at low or high dose, single or two shots; several received placebo; per-sample allocation not given. Sample collection was performed on day 63 after the first vaccine or placebo injection. An adult donor aged 18-55 years was enrolled in Boston. The vaccine antigen was prefusion-stabilized Wuhan SARS-CoV-2 spike. Method: immunoSEQ multiplex PCR; TCRdb's copy keeps in-frame clones and lacks some. The data hold some 270,000 clones, with roughly 89% observed a single time. The receptor was derived from a person between 18 and 59 years old who received the Ad26.COV2.S COVID-19 vaccine or a placebo. Sequencing used peripheral blood, obtained in a trial of Ad26.COV2.S vaccine versus placebo. The chain has TRBV3-1 (or the pseudogene TRBV3-2) and TRBJ2-5; 11 positions agree with TRBD1. The CDR3 region has the DNA TGTGCCAGCAGCCATAGGACAGGGGGCGGGGAGACCCAGTACTTC. It yields the protein CASSHRTGGGETQYF.